This entry features one T cell receptor (beta chain) sequence. Produced via immunoSEQ multiplex PCR; TCRdb's table is partial and in-frame only. Of 100,000 or so clones in the sample, roughly 89% were seen once. This record belongs to a study of control samples from healthy donors and cancer patients. CDR1 KGHDR and CDR2 SFDVKD come from the germline V gene. CDR3 size: 18 residues. J was trimmed by 0 bases and V by 5 bases; bases with no gene match: 9. The chain carries TRBV24-1 and TRBJ2-3; 11 bases are a match to TRBD2. This sequence originates from a man aged 25 to 40 in good health. Specimen: blood. DNA of the CDR3: TGTGCCACCAGTGGGGTCCTAGCGGGGGGCAAAAGCACAGATACGCAGTATTTT. Protein sequence: CATSGVLAGGKSTDTQYF.